One sample yielded the 4 T cell receptor beta chains listed below, sequenced in a study of T cell responses to AZD1222 COVID-19 vaccine (dated by TCRdb to about 2021). Library preparation employed the immunoSEQ multiplex PCR assay. The immuneACCESS repertoire file appears here via TCRdb, limited to in-frame rearrangements. These files lack a portion of the clones; in checked studies, under half of the deficit traces to unresolved V genes, and the cause of the others is not known. A total of some 120,000 clones appear in this sample, roughly 85% of them only once. In total, the top ten clones hold approximately 8.5% of the sample. This sample's time point label indicates: baseline before first vaccination. Here the sequenced sample was peripheral blood, taken on day 0 of AZD1222 vaccination. The source of these receptors is an adult in good health.

This chain joins TRBV25-1 and TRBJ1-2, with 8 bases identical to TRBD1. The CDR3 sequence is 16 residues long. The junction had 12 bases not matched to a gene; V was cut back by 1 base and J by 8 bases. In germline, CDR1 is MGHDK, CDR2 SYGVNS. CDR3 DNA: TGTGCCAGCAGTGAATCTACTTGGACAGGGCCCGGGGGCTACACCTTC. Protein sequence: CASSESTWTGPGGYTF.

This chain joins TRBV2 and TRBJ2-7; D tentatively reads TRBD1 or TRBD2 (5 bases each). Deletions cut 7 bases from V and 4 bases from J, with 17 bases between. Germline V gene lookup returns CDR1 SNHLY and CDR2 FYNNEI. The CDR3 runs to 14 residues. CDR3 DNA: TGTGCCAGCAAGGGGCGTTCTACGGGATACGAGCAGTACTTC. Residues: CASKGRSTGYEQYF.

The chain couples TRBV30 to TRBJ1-5, with D perhaps TRBD1 (5 bases). Looked up from germline, CDR1 is GTSNPN and CDR2 is SVGIG (reference sequence). V shed 5 bases and J shed 8 bases, with 13 bases lying between them. CDR3 length equals 12 residues. This CDR3 is CAWGRWGEPQHF. The CDR3 nucleotides are TGTGCCTGGGGCAGGTGGGGGGAGCCCCAGCATTTT.

The chain joins TRBV11-3 to TRBJ2-5; D possibly corresponds to TRBD1 (5 bases). The CDR3 totals 15 residues. CDR1 is SGHNT and CDR2 is YENEEA in the germline V gene. V was pared by 0 bases and J by 6 bases, with 14 bases between. CDR3 DNA: TGTGCCAGCAGCTTAGAGCCAGGGTTTCGAAAGACCCAGTACTTC. Translated: CASSLEPGFRKTQYF. The entire variable domain, with the rest obtained from reference TRBV11-3 and TRBJ2-5, is as follows: EAGVVQSPRYKIIEKKQPVAFWCNPISGHNTLYWYLQNLGQGPELLIRYENEEAVDDSQLPKDRFSAERLKGVDSTLKIQPAELGDSAVYLCASSLEPGFRKTQYFGPGTRLLVL.